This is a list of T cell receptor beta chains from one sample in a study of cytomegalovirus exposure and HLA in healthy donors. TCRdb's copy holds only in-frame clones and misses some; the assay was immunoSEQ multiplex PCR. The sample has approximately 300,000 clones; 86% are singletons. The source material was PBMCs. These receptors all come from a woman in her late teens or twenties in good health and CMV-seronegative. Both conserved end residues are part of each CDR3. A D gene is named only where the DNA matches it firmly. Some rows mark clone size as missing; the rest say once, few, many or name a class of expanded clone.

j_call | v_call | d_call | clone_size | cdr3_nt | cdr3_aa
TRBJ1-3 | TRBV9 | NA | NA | TGTGCCAGCAGCGTAGTAGTTGGAGACACCATATATTTT | CASSVVVGDTIYF
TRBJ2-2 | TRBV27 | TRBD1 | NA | TGTGCCAGCAGCCCGGGACAGGGTTCCACCGGGGAGCTGTTTTTT | CASSPGQGSTGELFF
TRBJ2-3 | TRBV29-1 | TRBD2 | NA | TGCAGCGTCCCGACTAGCGGCACAGATACGCAGTATTTT | CSVPTSGTDTQYF
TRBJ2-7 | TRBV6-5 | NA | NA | TGTGCCAGCACCCACATACAAACGTACGAGCAGTACTTC | CASTHIQTYEQYF
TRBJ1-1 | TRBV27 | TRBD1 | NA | TGTGCCAGCAGTGCACAATACAACCCGGGACAGAAGCCGAAGACAGCTTTCTTT | CASSAQYNPGQKPKTAFF
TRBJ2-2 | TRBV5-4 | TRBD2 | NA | TGTGCCAGCAGCTTGGGGGCTAGCGGAACCACCGGGGAGCTGTTTTTT | CASSLGASGTTGELFF
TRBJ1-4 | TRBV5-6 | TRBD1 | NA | TGTGCCAGCAGCCAAGGACAGGGTGGTGAAAAACTGTTTTTT | CASSQGQGGEKLFF
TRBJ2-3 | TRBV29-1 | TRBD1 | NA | TGCAGCGTTGAGGGGGGACAGGGTCGCCACGTATTCCCCACAGATACGCAGTATTTT | CSVEGGQGRHVFPTDTQYF
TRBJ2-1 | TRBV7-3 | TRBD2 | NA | TGTGCCAGCAGCCCCATAGCGGGAGGGCATAATGAGCAGTTCTTC | CASSPIAGGHNEQFF
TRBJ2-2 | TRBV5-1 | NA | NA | TGCGCCAGCAGCTTGGGTGTGACTCAAAACACCGGGGAGCTGTTTTTT | CASSLGVTQNTGELFF
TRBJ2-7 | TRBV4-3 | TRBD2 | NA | TGCGCCAGCAGCCAAGGACTAGCGGGAGTCGGCGAGCAGTACTTC | CASSQGLAGVGEQYF
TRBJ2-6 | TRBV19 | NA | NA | TGTGCCAGTAGCCAATTGGGGGGTACAGGCTCTGGGGCCAACGTCCTGACTTTC | CASSQLGGTGSGANVLTF
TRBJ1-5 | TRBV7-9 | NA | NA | TGTGCCAGCAGCCCCCGGGGAGGGGTTGGTCAGCCCCAGCATTTT | CASSPRGGVGQPQHF
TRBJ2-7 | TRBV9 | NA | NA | TGTGCCAGCAGCGTAGGGGAAACAGGGATACCCTACGAGCAGTACTTC | CASSVGETGIPYEQYF
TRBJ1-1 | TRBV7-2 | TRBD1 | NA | TGTGCCAGCAGCGCCGACAGGGGTTCTTTCTTT | CASSADRGSFF
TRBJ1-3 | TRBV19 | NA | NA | TGTGCCAGTAGTCCCGGGGACACCATATATTTT | CASSPGDTIYF
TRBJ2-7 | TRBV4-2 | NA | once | TGTGCCAGCAGCCCGAGAACAGGTCGCTGGGCGGAGCAGTACTTC | CASSPRTGRWAEQYF
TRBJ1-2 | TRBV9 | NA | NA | TGTGCCAGCGGAGGCGTTGGCTACACCTTC | CASGGVGYTF
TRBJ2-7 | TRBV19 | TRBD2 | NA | TGTGCCAGTAGTCCGCCTAGCGGTCCCTCCTACGAGCAGTACTTC | CASSPPSGPSYEQYF